The clone carrying this TCR beta chain was observed at least ten times. No antigen is known for it. The second PCR ran 7 to 11 cycles with a sample-barcoded 5' primer and J-beta primers. TCRdb fed the 5' RACE reads into MiXCR, producing one record per CDR3 protein. The table shows 800,000 or so distinct CDR3 sequences, with more than 35% occurring only once. The source of the sample is a study of blood T cells in healthy people across ages. The overall study: About one barcoded TCR beta cDNA was captured per two T cells.

Points from the study as a whole: Unsorted PBMCs blocked a conclusive comparison of naive and antigen-experienced cells.

J was trimmed by 4 bases and V by 5 bases; bases with no gene match: 9. This CDR3 spans 15 amino acids. CDR1 SGHTA and CDR2 FQGNSA come from the germline V gene. Healthy individuals of Caucasian origin from Russia, aged about 6 to 95, served as donors. The chain has TRBV7-2 and TRBJ2-5; 8 bases align to TRBD1. Sequencing used blood. The sequence was collected from a man older than 75 in good health. CDR3 bases: TGTGCCAGCAGCATCCCCGGACAGGGACTAGAGACCCAGTACTTC. Translation gives CASSIPGQGLETQYF.